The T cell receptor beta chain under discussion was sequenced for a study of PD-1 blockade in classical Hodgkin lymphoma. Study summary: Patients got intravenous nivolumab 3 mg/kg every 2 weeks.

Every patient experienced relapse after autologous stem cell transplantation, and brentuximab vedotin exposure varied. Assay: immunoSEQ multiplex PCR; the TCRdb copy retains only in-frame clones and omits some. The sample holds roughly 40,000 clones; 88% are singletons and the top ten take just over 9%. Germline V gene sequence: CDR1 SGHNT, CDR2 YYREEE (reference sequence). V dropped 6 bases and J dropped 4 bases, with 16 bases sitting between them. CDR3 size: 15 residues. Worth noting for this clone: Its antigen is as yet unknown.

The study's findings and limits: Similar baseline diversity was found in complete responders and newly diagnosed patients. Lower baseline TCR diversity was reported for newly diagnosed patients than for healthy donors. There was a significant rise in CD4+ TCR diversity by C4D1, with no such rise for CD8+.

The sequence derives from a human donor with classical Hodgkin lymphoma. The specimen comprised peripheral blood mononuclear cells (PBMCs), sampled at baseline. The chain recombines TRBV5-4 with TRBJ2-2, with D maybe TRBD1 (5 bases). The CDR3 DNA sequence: TGTGCCAGCAACTCCCAGGGTTACGGCACCGGGGAGCTGTTTTTT. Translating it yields CASNSQGYGTGELFF.